This T cell receptor beta chain derives from a study of graft-versus-host responses after intestinal transplantation. Study-wide background: Each recipient received a multivisceral, liver-intestinal, or isolated intestinal graft. Whole-study findings and limits: Elevated graft-versus-host to host-versus-graft clonal ratios in allografts were recorded for patients with graft-donor T cell macrochimerism. Recipient marrow harbored GvH clones, some of which surfaced first in ileum or blood.

The table came from immunoSEQ multiplex PCR; TCRdb's copy has only in-frame clones and leaves some out. The sample includes about 47,000 clones, 90% to 95% seen only once; the top ten take 5.9%. Worth noting for this clone: No antigen is known for it.

Trimming pared 0 bases from V and 8 bases from J, leaving 3 bases between. The germline CDR1 and CDR2 sequences are SGHRS and YFSETQ. There are 11 residues in the CDR3. This TCR was recovered from a human patient who received an intestinal transplant, so some T cells may come from the graft donor. The chain couples TRBV5-1 to TRBJ2-1; D unclear. Sequencing was performed on PBMCs, taken 750 to 800 days after a first intestinal transplant, on the day of a second. The CDR3 bases are TGCGCCAGCAGCTTGGGACATGAGCAGTTCTTC. Translating gives CASSLGHEQFF.